This T cell receptor (beta chain) emerged from a study of blood T cell repertoires in COVID-19 (dated by TCRdb to 2019 to 2021). Notes on the research overall: Collaborator samples came from the United States, Italy and Spain and covered acute and convalescent phases of COVID-19. The material from the prospective study consisted of cDNA or gDNA derived from T cells, B-cell-depleted T cells, or PBMCs. Subjects who had been exposed to COVID-19, were actively infected with it, or had recovered from it provided the deeply sampled blood TCRbeta repertoires that made up the dataset. The repertoires were released in a freely available public database meant as a resource for research on the immune response to SARS-CoV-2. The samples were drawn from the first 160 participants of the ongoing ImmuneRACE study and from about 1,200 subjects provided by 6 global collaborators. A de-identified subject ID, COVID-19 status, age in years and sex were almost always included in the sample metadata. Where available, HLA class I and class II types were taken from metadata supplied by the sample provider and were not determined by assay-based typing.

Whole blood was collected in K2EDTA tubes by collaborating institutions according to the institutions' own protocols. For TCRbeta analysis, collaborators shipped samples as frozen whole blood, isolated PBMCs, or DNA extracted from either of those sample types. What the authors observed across the whole study: The quantity of clinical and demographic metadata differed by source and by participant and was supplied without curation.

Points on this clone: Its antigen remains undetermined. Base quality data are lacking; no much larger clone is found one base away.

Trimming costs V 6 bases and J 5 bases, and their ends lie 20 bases apart. CDR1 and CDR2, per the germline V gene, are SGHRS and YFSETQ. The CDR3 sequence holds 15 residues, the cysteine and phenylalanine included. Solely the CDR3 DNA is kept, with 45 bases framed from the first base. The immunoSEQ Assay, a bias-controlled multiplex PCR, was used to amplify TCRbeta CDR3 regions from genomic DNA. The study's own analysis went as follows. Nucleated cell counts per sample were estimated from amplification of reference gene primers within the assay. Sequence reads were collapsed and filtered to measure the absolute abundance of every unique TCRbeta CDR3 rearrangement. For each sample, productive Simpson clonality was calculated as the square root of Simpson's diversity index across productive rearrangements. Sourced from immuneACCESS, this table was stored by TCRdb with only in-frame sequences that have V and J called. A share of the clones is absent; for the studies checked, an unresolved V gene accounts for under half, and the remainder has no known explanation. V, J and clone size are taken as reported in that table, and D and trimming were inferred from the DNA itself. The sample table lists 90,000 to 130,000 clones, roughly 88% of them with a count of one. Clones ranked in the top ten supply roughly 2.3% of the sample.

This sequence uses TRBV5-1 and TRBJ2-5; possibly the D gene is TRBD2, per 6 matching bases. This TCR came from a human donor in a cohort sampled during active COVID-19. The sequencing sample was made of peripheral blood. The CDR3 here reads CASKPGVLTSETQYF. The bases are TGCGCCAGCAAACCGGGGGTCCTAACTAGCGAGACCCAGTACTTC.